This T cell receptor (beta chain) was identified during a study of blood T cells in healthy people across ages (dated by TCRdb to about 2015). With respect to the entire study: In model experiments, roughly one uniquely barcoded TCR beta cDNA molecule per two T cells was captured by template switching. Age-related changes in TCR beta repertoire diversity were measured in the study by deep sequencing normalized with unique cDNA molecular identifiers. The donors were split into four age groups: young (average around 15 years), middle-aged (roughly 40), aged (approximately 59) and long-lived (approximately 80). To avoid experimental bias, donors of different ages were randomly spread across the sequencing lanes. Two additional independent replicas of 1 million unique cDNA reads from the same blood draw were analyzed for two donors (one aged 18 to 29 and one aged 80 or older). Results and caveats for the whole study, not just this receptor: The CMV infection status of donors was not known, potentially confounding age-related changes in expanded clonotypes. A strong correlation was found between observed TCR beta diversity and the percentage of naive T cells measured by flow cytometry. Estimates of total diversity from one million sequenced T cells were regarded as lower bounds and underestimates. Compared with the aged group, the long-lived group had more naive CD4+ T cells, fewer expanded clones and increased TCR diversity, a pattern suggesting age selection. As age increased, observed TCR beta diversity per million T cells dropped in a roughly linear way, and a significant reduction was already evident by age about 36. Because profiling used bulk unsorted PBMCs, naive and antigen-experienced compartments could not be compared conclusively.

Notes on this clonotype: Its antigen is currently not known. Base qualities are not provided; no much larger clone lies one nucleotide away.

Library creation used 5' RACE. Sequencing used an Illumina HiSeq 2500. A second PCR of about 6 to 11 cycles was run with a J-beta primer mix and a sample-barcoded 5' primer. A template-switch 5' adaptor carrying 12 random nucleotides introduced a unique molecular identifier onto each TCR beta cDNA molecule. At least 3 million CDR3-containing paired-end reads were obtained from each sample. The Mint cDNA synthesis kit, primed by a TRBC-specific oligonucleotide, was used to synthesize first-strand cDNA from all RNA. Following uracil-DNA glycosylase treatment, a first 18-cycle PCR with universal primers M1SS and BC2_uni_R was performed on all cDNA. Under the source paper's analysis protocol: For normalization, 1 million high-quality reads were randomly selected from each sample, with every read carrying a distinct molecular identifier. Reads sharing molecular identifiers were discarded rather than binned into consensus sequences. MiTCR, with a Q25 quality threshold and the strictest error-elimination algorithm, was used for CDR3 identification, clonotype clustering and error correction. A nonparametric unseen species model with Euler transformation was used to estimate a lower bound on total TCR beta diversity. TCRdb reanalyzed the raw reads on its own, using fastp at Q25 for trimming and MiXCR for clone calling, and kept in-frame beta chains. Here each entry gathers all rows of one CDR3 protein and keeps the most common genes and DNA. The V and J calls follow TCRdb's processing rather than the paper's. The sample table lists approximately 670,000 distinct CDR3 sequences, around 38% of them with a count of one. Approximately 31% of the sample rests with the top ten.

The approximately 39 donors, aged 6 to 90 years, were systemically healthy Caucasian individuals from Russia. Ten milliliters of peripheral blood were drawn from each donor into EDTA-treated Vacutainer tubes. PBMCs were isolated by Ficoll-Paque density-gradient centrifugation, with at least 6.5 million obtained per sample. Total RNA, at least 5 micrograms per sample, was extracted from PBMCs with Trizol reagent. Naive CD45RAhigh/CD27high T cell percentages were measured by flow cytometry on a PBMC aliquot from every donor. The sequencing sample was made of blood. This receptor was obtained from a man at least 80 years old in good health.

The CDR3 sequence is CASSSRQAIQETQYF. The sequenced DNA is TGCGCCAGCAGTTCCCGGCAGGCGATCCAAGAGACCCAGTACTTC. The chain couples TRBV10-2 to TRBJ2-5; the D gene remains uncertain. V loses 5 bases, J loses 1 base, and the germline ends lie 14 bases apart. The CDR3 sequence holds 15 residues, the cysteine and phenylalanine included. The DNA shown is the 45-base CDR3, in frame from base 1. Sequences WSHSY (CDR1) and SAAADI (CDR2) are obtained from the germline V gene.